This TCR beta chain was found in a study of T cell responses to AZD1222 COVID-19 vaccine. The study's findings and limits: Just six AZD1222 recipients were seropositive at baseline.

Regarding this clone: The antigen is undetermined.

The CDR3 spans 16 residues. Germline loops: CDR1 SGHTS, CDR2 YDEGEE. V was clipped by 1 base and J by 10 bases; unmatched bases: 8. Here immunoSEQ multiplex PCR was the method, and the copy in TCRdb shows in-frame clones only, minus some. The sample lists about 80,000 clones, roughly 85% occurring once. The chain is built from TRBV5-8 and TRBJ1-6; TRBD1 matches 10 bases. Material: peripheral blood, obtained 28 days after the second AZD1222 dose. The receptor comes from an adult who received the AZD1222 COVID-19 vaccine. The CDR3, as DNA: TGTGCCAGCAGCTTGACGGGGGGACAGGGGTTATCACCCCTCCACTTT. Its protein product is CASSLTGGQGLSPLHF.